A single sample is the source of the 27 T cell receptor beta chains below, sequenced in a study of T cells in Graves' hyperthyroidism and ophthalmopathy. RNA transcripts gave rise to amplified TCR beta CDR3 regions. The HTBI primer set drove a first-round RT-PCR of the TCR CDR3. TCRdb analysed the multiplex PCR reads with MiXCR anew, one entry per CDR3 protein. The sample has hundreds of thousands of distinct CDR3 sequences, 40% to 55% seen once. The material sequenced was peripheral blood or thyroid tissue (not recorded which). The source of these receptors is a woman aged 18-29 years with Graves' hyperthyroidism.

This clonotype appeared a few times. The V call is TRBV12-3 or TRBV12-4, the J call TRBJ2-5; D is unresolved. The germline V and J ends were trimmed by 1 base and 3 bases, with 9 bases remaining between them. CDR3 length: 14 residues. CDR3 loop: CASSLGTVKETQYF. DNA of the CDR3: TGTGCCAGCAGTTTAGGCACAGTGAAAGAGACCCAGTACTTC.

The chain links TRBV20-1 to TRBJ2-5, with 8 bases that match TRBD2. Gene TRBJ2-7 matches the end of the DNA better, so the J call may be wrong. This CDR3 has 15 amino acids. Germline lookup yields CDR1 DFQATT and CDR2 SNEGSKA (reference sequence). The CDR3 bases are TGCAGTGCCACCGGGGGGGGGGCAGGGGCGTACGAGCAGTACTTC. Its protein is CSATGGGAGAYEQYF.

Here the CDR3 DNA reads TGCAGTGCCCGGGACAGCCAGCAAGAGACCCAGTACTTC. It translates to CSARDSQQETQYF. The chain has TRBV20-1 and TRBJ2-7; 7 bases map to TRBD1. The DNA end is more similar to TRBJ2-5, so the J call may be wrong. The germline V gene has CDR1 DFQATT and CDR2 SNEGSKA (reference sequence). The CDR3 contains 13 residues.

This chain joins TRBV6-5 and TRBJ1-6; D is possibly TRBD1 (6 bases). From germline, CDR1 is MNHEY and CDR2 SVGAGI. This CDR3 has 13 amino acids. V was pared by 5 bases and J by 10 bases, with 12 bases between. CDR3 sequence reads: CASSRGIESPLHF. The CDR3 DNA follows: TGTGCCAGCAGTAGGGGGATCGAGTCACCCCTCCACTTT.

The genes are TRBV9 and TRBJ1-2, with D possibly matching TRBD1 (5 bases). Germline V CDR1 and CDR2: SGDLS, YYNGEE. The CDR3 runs to 15 residues. Trimming took off 2 bases at V and 5 bases at J, with 16 bases between the two ends. The CDR3 DNA reads TGTGCCAGCAGCGTCCTGAGACCCGGGACGTATGGCTACACCTTC. Its translation: CASSVLRPGTYGYTF. Using reference TRBV9 and TRBJ1-2 for the parts outside the CDR3, the full variable domain is DSGVTQTPKHLITATGQRVTLRCSPRSGDLSVYWYQQSLDQGLQFLIQYYNGEERAKGNILERFSAQQFPDLHSELNLSSLELGDSALYFCASSVLRPGTYGYTFGSGTRLTVV.

This chain connects TRBV29-1 to TRBJ2-5; D is perhaps TRBD2 (5 bases). Trimming stripped 3 bases from V and 5 bases from J, with 13 bases between. This CDR3 is 13 amino acids long. Germline CDR1 reads SQVTM; CDR2 reads ANQGSEA. The CDR3 here is CSVEWRGKETQYF. DNA of the CDR3: TGCAGCGTTGAGTGGAGAGGGAAGGAGACCCAGTACTTC.

This chain connects TRBV2 to TRBJ1-5; 10 nucleotides line up with TRBD1. The length of the CDR3 is 14 residues. From germline, CDR1 is SNHLY and CDR2 FYNNEI. V lost 8 bases and J lost 11; bases outside the gene matches: 12. The CDR3 nucleotides read TGTGCCAGCGGAAGGACAGGGGGGGACGGAGCCCAGCATTTT. This translates into CASGRTGGDGAQHF.

This chain connects TRBV19 to TRBJ1-1, with D tentatively TRBD1 (5 bases). The CDR3 runs 18 residues. V gave up 0 bases and J gave up 1 base, with 18 bases separating them. Per the germline V gene, CDR1 is LNHDA and CDR2 is SQIVND (reference sequence). The CDR3 DNA reads as TGTGCCAGTAGTATAGATCGGCTTTGGGGACTGGCGAACACTGAAGCTTTCTTT. Translation: CASSIDRLWGLANTEAFF.

V is TRBV7-9 and J is TRBJ2-5; 12 nucleotides line up with TRBD2. V gave up 1 base and J gave up 5 bases; unmatched junction bases: 5. The germline gives CDR1 SEHNR, CDR2 FQNEAQ (reference sequence). The CDR3 sequence is 16 residues long. The CDR3 spells CASSLVGTSGRETQYF. Here the CDR3 DNA reads TGTGCCAGCAGCTTAGTGGGGACTAGCGGGCGTGAGACCCAGTACTTC. Based on the CDR3 plus reference TRBV7-9 and TRBJ2-5, the full variable domain is DTGVSQNPRHKITKRGQNVTFRCDPISEHNRLYWYRQTLGQGPEFLTYFQNEAQLEKSRLLSDRFSAERPKGSFSTLEIQRTEQGDSAMYLCASSLVGTSGRETQYFGPGTRLLVL.

Only one count was recorded for this clonotype. V gene TRBV6-5 combines with J gene TRBJ1-3; TRBD1 matches 8 bases. The CDR3 spans 12 residues. Germline V CDR1 and CDR2: MNHEY, SVGAGI. Trimming at V came to 8 bases and at J to 8 bases, leaving 5 bases not matched to a gene. CDR3 sequence: CASDKQGDTIYF. CDR3 bases: TGTGCCAGCGACAAACAGGGGGACACCATATATTTT.

The chain is built from TRBV2 and TRBJ2-2; D assignment may be TRBD1 or TRBD2 (5 bases each). V was clipped by 3 bases and J by 5 bases, with 10 bases between them. The CDR3 extends over 14 amino acids. Germline CDR1 SNHLY, CDR2 FYNNEI. This CDR3 reads CASSDGGVTGELFF. The CDR3 bases are TGTGCCAGCAGTGATGGGGGAGTAACCGGGGAGCTGTTTTTT.

This clonotype appeared many times. V and J are TRBV7-9 and TRBJ2-5, with D maybe TRBD2 (6 bases). The CDR3 is 13 amino acids. The V end was cut by 8 bases, the J end by 4 bases, with 14 bases between. Per germline, CDR1 SEHNR and CDR2 FQNEAQ (reference sequence). The CDR3 DNA follows: TGTGCCAGCGGAGCGGGTGGGATAGAGACCCAGTACTTC. Translated, it gives CASGAGGIETQYF.

This clonotype was observed a handful of times. The chain is built from TRBV7-3 and TRBJ1-2; no clear D gene. The CDR3 extends over 15 amino acids. Looked up from germline, CDR1 is SGHTA and CDR2 is FQGTGA. The germline V and J ends were trimmed by 6 bases and 4 bases, with 18 bases remaining between them. The CDR3 nucleotides are TGTGCCAGCAGTTTAGAAGCGGGGATAGTCTATGGCTACACCTTC. Encoded protein: CASSLEAGIVYGYTF.

This clonotype was detected ten times or more. V is TRBV20-1 and J is TRBJ1-5, with 7 bases lining up with TRBD1. The CDR3 runs to 13 residues. V trimming: 4 bases; J trimming: 5 bases; junction bases outside the gene matches: 5. The germline V gene has CDR1 DFQATT and CDR2 SNEGSKA (reference sequence). The CDR3 sequence is CSAIGDRDQPQHF. The CDR3 DNA reads as TGCAGTGCTATCGGGGACAGAGATCAGCCCCAGCATTTT.

This clonotype appeared many times. The chain links TRBV29-1 to TRBJ1-2; no clear D gene. The CDR3 spans 14 residues. V was trimmed by 4 bases and J by 4 bases, leaving 16 bases between them. CDR1 and CDR2 (germline): SQVTM, ANQGSEA. For the CDR3, the DNA is TGCAGCGTTGGTGGGGTCCAGGTCCCCTATGGCTACACCTTC. It codes for CSVGGVQVPYGYTF.

Many counts were recorded for this clonotype. This sequence joins TRBV7-2 and TRBJ1-1; tentative D call: TRBD1 (5 bases). The germline V gene has CDR1 SGHTA and CDR2 FQGNSA. This CDR3 spans 14 amino acids. The V end lost 3 bases, the J end lost 1 base, and 9 bases lay between the germline ends. The DNA for the CDR3 is TGTGCCAGCAGCTTCCGGGACGGGAACACTGAAGCTTTCTTT. This sequence encodes CASSFRDGNTEAFF.

This rearrangement joins TRBV10-3 to TRBJ2-7; D is unclear. The CDR3 spans 12 residues. Trimming stripped 10 bases from V and 5 bases from J, with 15 bases between. The germline gives CDR1 ENHRY, CDR2 SYGVKD. The CDR3 sequence: CASSPSPNEQYF. Written as DNA, the CDR3 is TGTGCCAGCTCACCAAGCCCCAACGAGCAGTACTTC.

The chain is built from TRBV7-9 and TRBJ1-5; 7 bases match TRBD1. This CDR3 is 13 amino acids long. CDR1 and CDR2 (germline): SEHNR, FQNEAQ (reference sequence). V shed 5 bases and J 7 bases; nucleotides not matched to a gene: 5. As DNA, the CDR3 is TGTGCCAGCAGCCTCCAACAGGGGCAGCCCCAGCATTTT. Translated, it gives CASSLQQGQPQHF.

This clonotype was seen many times. The V call is TRBV25-1, the J call TRBJ1-1; D is ambiguous. The CDR3 is 13 residues long. Looked up from germline, CDR1 is MGHDK and CDR2 is SYGVNS. V shed 6 bases and J shed 1 base, with 9 bases lying between them. The CDR3 is CASSPLRNTEAFF. The CDR3 bases are TGTGCCAGCAGCCCTCTCAGGAACACTGAAGCTTTCTTT.

The V and J genes are TRBV5-1 and TRBJ1-5, with a weak D call TRBD1 (5 bases). Trimming removed 4 bases at V and 1 base at J, with 15 bases between. The CDR3 has 16 amino acids. Germline V gene sequence: CDR1 SGHRS, CDR2 YFSETQ. The CDR3 is CASSRETVGSNQPQHF. CDR3 nucleotide sequence: TGCGCCAGCAGCCGGGAGACAGTGGGGAGCAATCAGCCCCAGCATTTT.

This clonotype turned up a few times. The chain employs TRBV2 and TRBJ1-6, with 7 bases that match TRBD1. The CDR3 is made up of 15 amino acids. Germline loops: CDR1 SNHLY, CDR2 FYNNEI. V lost 7 bases, J lost 10 bases, and 13 bases stayed unmatched. The CDR3 reads CASTNRDRANSPLHF. In DNA form, the CDR3 reads TGTGCCAGCACCAATAGGGACAGAGCTAACTCACCCCTCCACTTT.

The V and J genes are TRBV7-9 and TRBJ2-7; 10 bases map to TRBD1. CDR3 length equals 14 residues. V trimming: 3 bases; J trimming: 6 bases; junction bases outside the gene matches: 5. Germline V gene sequence: CDR1 SEHNR, CDR2 FQNEAQ (reference sequence). CDR3 region: CASSFGTGAGEQYF. The DNA of the CDR3 is TGTGCCAGCAGCTTCGGGACAGGGGCAGGCGAGCAGTACTTC.

The chain joins TRBV10-3 to TRBJ1-1; D ambiguous. Trimming cost V 3 bases and J 11 bases, with 10 bases left between them. CDR3 size: 11 residues. The germline V gene encodes CDR1 ENHRY and CDR2 SYGVKD. CDR3 bases: TGTGCCATCAGTGATCACACCGGGGCTTTCTTT. This gives the protein CAISDHTGAFF.

The V gene is TRBV4-2, the J gene TRBJ1-2; tentative D call: TRBD1 (6 bases). Trimming stripped 4 bases from V and 6 bases from J, with 18 bases between. The CDR3 has 15 residues. Germline CDR1 LGHNA, CDR2 YNFKEQ. The CDR3 reads CASSLGDHRGDGYTF. In DNA, the CDR3 is TGTGCCAGCAGCCTAGGGGATCATAGGGGGGATGGCTACACCTTC.

The chain is built from TRBV20-1 and TRBJ1-2; D is ambiguous. Germline lookup yields CDR1 DFQATT and CDR2 SNEGSKA (reference sequence). The CDR3 spans 10 residues. Trimming shortened V by 7 bases and J by 3 bases, and 6 bases separated the two germline ends. The DNA for the CDR3 is TGCAGTGTTAGGGACTATGGCTACACCTTC. Amino acids: CSVRDYGYTF.

A note on this clonotype: This may be a read error, as it is one base from a much larger clone. This chain connects TRBV2 to TRBJ1-4; D is undetermined. This CDR3 spans 15 amino acids. V lost 4 bases to trimming and J lost 7 bases, with 16 bases between them. Germline V gene lookup returns CDR1 SNHLY and CDR2 FYNNEI. In DNA form, the CDR3 reads TGTGCCAGCAGTGCAACGAGTGTGCGGGGTGAAAAACTGTTTTTT. Its protein product is CASSATSVRGEKLFF.

The chain joins TRBV6-1 to TRBJ1-5; the D gene is possibly TRBD1 (6 bases). The CDR3 is made up of 15 amino acids. Germline V lookup: CDR1 MNHNS, CDR2 SASEGT. V lost 6 bases, J lost 0 bases, and 12 bases lay in between. CDR3 sequence: CASRITGNSNQPQHF. The CDR3 DNA reads as TGTGCCAGCAGGATTACAGGGAATAGCAATCAGCCCCAGCATTTT.